This T cell receptor (beta chain) was recorded in a study of blood T cell repertoires in COVID-19. TCRdb keeps only in-frame clones here, not all; method: immunoSEQ multiplex PCR. The table records fewer than 250,000 clones, around 85% of them present only once. This clone was detected once. This CDR3 spans 14 amino acids. Germline CDR1 KGHSH, CDR2 LQKENI. Trimming cost V 6 bases and J 6 bases, with 15 bases left between them. Participant-given clinical history determined each cohort assignment. The gene calls are TRBV18 and TRBJ1-5, with a possible D match to TRBD1 (6 bases). The material sequenced was PBMCs or T cells enriched from blood (not recorded which). The TCR comes from a woman aged 45 to 65 with acute COVID-19. CDR3: CASSLQGAGQPQHF. In DNA form, the CDR3 reads TGTGCCAGCTCCCTACAGGGAGCTGGTCAGCCCCAGCATTTT.